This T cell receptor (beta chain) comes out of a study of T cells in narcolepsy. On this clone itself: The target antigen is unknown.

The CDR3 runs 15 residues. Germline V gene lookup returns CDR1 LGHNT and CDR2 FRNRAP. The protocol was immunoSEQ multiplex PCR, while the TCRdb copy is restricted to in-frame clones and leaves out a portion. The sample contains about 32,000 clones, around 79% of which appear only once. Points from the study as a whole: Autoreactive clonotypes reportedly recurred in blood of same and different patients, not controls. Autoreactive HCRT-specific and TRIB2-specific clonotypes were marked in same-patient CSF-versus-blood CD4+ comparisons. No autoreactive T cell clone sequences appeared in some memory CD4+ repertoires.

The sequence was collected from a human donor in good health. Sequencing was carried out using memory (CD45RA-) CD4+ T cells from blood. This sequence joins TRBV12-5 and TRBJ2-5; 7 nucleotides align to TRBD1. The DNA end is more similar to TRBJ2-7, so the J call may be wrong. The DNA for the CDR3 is TGTGCTAGTGGGAGACAGGGTAGCCGCTCCTACGAGCAGTACTTC. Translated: CASGRQGSRSYEQYF.